A selection of T cell receptor beta chains follows, all from one sample in a study of human T cells and chemical hapten exposure. MiXCR was run by TCRdb on the RACE reads, yielding one entry per CDR3 protein. This table has around 300,000 distinct CDR3 sequences, 7.7% appearing once. Here the sequenced sample was whole blood, taken in connection with sensitization to the hapten diphenylcyclopropenone (DPC). Receptors were obtained from a young man with alopecia areata. Some clones in this sample may be carry-over from other donors' samples. The CDR3 runs from the conserved cysteine through the conserved F or W. D genes are given only for firm matches. Expanded clones are given a class, and other clones once, few, many or no size at all.

NA | TRBJ1-6 | TRBV6-5 | few | CATQWSGNSPLHF | TGTGCCACCCAATGGTCGGGTAATTCACCCCTCCACTTT
TRBD1 | TRBJ1-2 | TRBV4-3 | few | CASSQERDRVFGYTF | TGCGCCAGCAGCCAAGAGAGGGACAGGGTGTTTGGCTACACCTTC
TRBD2 | TRBJ2-1 | TRBV5-1 | once | CASSSGDSYNEQFF | TGCGCCAGCAGTAGCGGGGACTCCTACAATGAGCAGTTCTTC
TRBD1 | TRBJ1-5 | TRBV6-5 | NA | CASSYSGTGYQPQHF | TGTGCCAGCAGTTACTCTGGGACAGGGTACCAGCCCCAGCATTTT
NA | TRBJ1-4 | TRBV7-2 | few | CASSLVPGPTTNEKLFF | TGTGCCAGCAGCTTAGTTCCAGGACCGACAACTAATGAAAAACTGTTTTTT
NA | TRBJ1-5 | TRBV4-3 | many | CASSQDRGSNQPQHF | TGCGCCAGCAGCCAAGACCGGGGGAGCAATCAGCCCCAGCATTTT
NA | TRBJ2-3 | TRBV28 | few | CASSLESRTDTQYF | TGTGCCAGCAGCCTGGAGAGCCGCACAGATACGCAGTATTTT
NA | TRBJ1-2 | TRBV28 | few | CASRIAGDYYGYTF | TGTGCCAGCAGAATAGCGGGGGATTACTATGGCTACACCTTC
NA | TRBJ2-1 | TRBV7-3 | NA | CASSPRQNTYNEQFF | TGTGCCAGCAGCCCCCGACAGAACACCTACAATGAGCAGTTCTTC
TRBD1 | TRBJ1-2 | TRBV7-2 | NA | CASRGTDRTPYGYTF | TGTGCCAGCAGGGGGACAGACCGTACACCCTATGGCTACACCTTC
NA | TRBJ2-5 | TRBV5-1 | NA | CASSLAEQQETQYF | TGCGCCAGCAGCTTGGCCGAACAGCAAGAGACCCAGTACTTC
NA | TRBJ1-1 | TRBV5-1 | few | CASSLDDRNTEAFF | TGCGCCAGCAGCTTGGACGACCGGAACACTGAAGCTTTCTTT
NA | TRBJ2-7 | TRBV6-6 | many | CASSTGGEQYF | TGTGCCAGCAGTACCGGCGGGGAGCAGTACTTC
NA | TRBJ2-3 | TRBV24-1 | few | CATSVPGTTDTQYF | TGTGCCACCAGTGTCCCTGGAACCACAGATACGCAGTATTTT
TRBD2 | TRBJ2-3 | TRBV7-2 | many | CASSLAPRGRADTQYF | TGTGCCAGCAGCTTAGCCCCGCGGGGGAGGGCAGATACGCAGTATTTT
NA | TRBJ2-3 | TRBV3-1 | few | CASSPKTSKATDTQYF | TGTGCCAGCAGCCCGAAGACTAGTAAGGCCACAGATACGCAGTATTTT
NA | TRBJ1-2 | TRBV4-3 | few | CASSQEAREGGYGYTF | TGCGCCAGCAGCCAAGAAGCCCGGGAGGGTGGGTATGGCTACACCTTC
NA | TRBJ1-1 | TRBV7-9 | NA | CASSKRTSETEAFF | TGTGCCAGCAGCAAGCGAACCTCAGAGACTGAAGCTTTCTTT
NA | TRBJ1-1 | TRBV29-1 | many | CSVFFTFTEAFF | TGCAGCGTATTTTTCACATTCACTGAAGCTTTCTTT
TRBD1 | TRBJ1-1 | TRBV11-1 | many | CASSWDRGNTEAFF | TGTGCCAGCAGCTGGGACAGGGGGAACACTGAAGCTTTCTTT
TRBD2 | TRBJ2-3 | TRBV7-9 | few | CASSAKLAGSSTDTQYF | TGTGCCAGCAGCGCCAAACTAGCGGGATCTAGCACAGATACGCAGTATTTT
NA | TRBJ1-1 | TRBV20-1 | NA | CSARLLRGNTEAFF | TGCAGTGCTAGGTTACTCAGGGGGAACACTGAAGCTTTCTTT
NA | TRBJ2-4 | TRBV11-2 | few | CASSAALAKNIQYF | TGTGCCAGCAGCGCAGCTTTAGCCAAAAACATTCAGTACTTC
NA | TRBJ2-2 | TRBV28 | NA | CASTAPGSGELFF | TGTGCCAGCACCGCGCCGGGGTCCGGGGAGCTGTTTTTT
NA | TRBJ2-6 | TRBV12-3/TRBV12-4 | NA | CASSLRGARANVLTF | TGTGCCAGCAGTTTACGGGGTGCTAGGGCCAACGTCCTGACTTTC
NA | TRBJ1-5 | TRBV6-2/TRBV6-3 | many | CASSYSTTGNQPQHF | TGTGCCAGCAGTTACTCGACCACAGGGAATCAGCCCCAGCATTTT
TRBD1 | TRBJ1-1 | TRBV7-9 | many | CASSLRNRTGVNTEAFF | TGTGCCAGCAGCCTACGAAACCGCACAGGGGTGAACACTGAAGCTTTCTTT
TRBD1 | TRBJ1-1 | TRBV6-1 | NA | CASRQTGATEAFF | TGTGCCAGCAGACAGACAGGGGCGACTGAAGCTTTCTTT